This T cell receptor (beta chain) is drawn from a study of blood T cell repertoires in COVID-19. Produced via immunoSEQ multiplex PCR; TCRdb's table is partial and in-frame only. Altogether 150,000 to 200,000 clones are present, less than 85% being singletons, with the ten largest covering about 3.5%. The CDR3 length is 16 residues. V was cut by 7 bases and J by 1 base, with 17 bases left in between. The germline CDR1 and CDR2 sequences are SGDLS and YYNGEE. The origin of this receptor is a human donor with acute or convalescent COVID-19. The donor label of this sample is uncertain. The sample taken for sequencing was peripheral blood. V is TRBV9 and J is TRBJ2-2; tentatively, D is TRBD2 (6 bases). The CDR3 sequence is CASGRLGLQNTGELFF. The CDR3 DNA reads as TGTGCCAGCGGTCGTCTGGGACTCCAGAACACCGGGGAGCTGTTTTTT.